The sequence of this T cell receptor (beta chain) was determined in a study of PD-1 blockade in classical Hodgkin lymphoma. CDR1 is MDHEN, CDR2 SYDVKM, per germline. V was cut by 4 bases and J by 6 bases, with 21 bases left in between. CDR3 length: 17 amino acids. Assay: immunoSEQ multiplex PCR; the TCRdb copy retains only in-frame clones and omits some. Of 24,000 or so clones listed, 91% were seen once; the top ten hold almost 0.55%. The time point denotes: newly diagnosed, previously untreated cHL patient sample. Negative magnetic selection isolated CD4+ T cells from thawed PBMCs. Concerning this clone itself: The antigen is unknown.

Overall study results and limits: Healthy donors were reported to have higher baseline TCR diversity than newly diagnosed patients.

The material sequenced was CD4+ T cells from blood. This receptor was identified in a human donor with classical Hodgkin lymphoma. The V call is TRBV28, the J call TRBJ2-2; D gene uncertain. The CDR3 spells CASSSRRARITAGELFF. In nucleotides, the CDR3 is TGTGCCAGCAGTTCGCGCCGTGCCCGGATTACCGCCGGGGAGCTGTTTTTT.